This T cell receptor beta chain was documented in a study of shared clonotypes between healthy human individuals. The CDR3 totals 13 residues. V was clipped by 2 bases and J by 2 bases, with 10 bases between them. Germline V gene lookup returns CDR1 GTSNPN and CDR2 SVGIG (reference sequence). Memory CD4+ cells were the fraction left after CD45RA+ naive selection. Using immunoSEQ multiplex PCR, the repertoire was profiled, and TCRdb retains in-frame clones only, with some absent. This sample has about a million clones, with approximately 80% found just once. Study results and limitations: Naive subsets, compared against memory subsets, generally had larger estimated richness values. Relative to their counterparts shared across all four donors, non-shared clonotypes exhibited diminished generation probabilities. The represented genetic and exposure-history diversity was limited by the small number of donors.

Points on this clone: No antigen is known for it.

The material sequenced was memory CD4+ T cells sorted from blood. Subset in this sample: CD45RA-negative fraction. The rearrangement links TRBV30 to TRBJ2-7; D unclear. The sequence was obtained from a man between 18 and 29 years old in good health. In DNA form, the CDR3 reads TGTGCCTGGAGTAAAGGTACCACCTACGAGCAGTACTTC. Its translation: CAWSKGTTYEQYF. Complete variable domain (other parts from reference TRBV30 and TRBJ2-7): SQTIHQWPATLVQPVGSPLSLECTVEGTSNPNLYWYRQAAGRGLQLLFYSVGIGQISSEVPQNLSASRPQDRQFILSSKKLLLSDSGFYLCAWSKGTTYEQYFGPGTRLTVT.